This TCR beta chain was recorded in a study of tumor and adjacent non-tumor tissue in lung cancer. The overall study: Some 3.9 million productive TCRbeta reads were obtained per sample on average. The study's findings and limits: Top 100 clones took a larger repertoire share in normal lung. Significantly higher TCR diversity was found in tumor than normal lung.

The CDR3 runs to 18 residues. Trimming cost V 2 bases and J 4 bases, with 20 bases left between them. The germline V gene has CDR1 KGHDR and CDR2 SFDVKD. TCRbeta libraries were built with three rounds of nested PCR, modified from ARM-PCR. TCRdb re-analysed the multiplex PCR reads in MiXCR, keeping a single row per CDR3 protein. This sample has about 81,000 distinct CDR3 sequences, with around 70% found just once. This clonotype was counted between two and nine times. The antigen is not known. A much larger clonotype is one base distant, so this may be a read error. The template was RNA from unsorted bulk tissue. Between August and November 2014, newly diagnosed, chemotherapy-naive lung cancer patients underwent thoracic surgery in China.

V gene TRBV24-1 combines with J gene TRBJ2-1; D possibly corresponds to TRBD2 (5 bases). This clonotype originated in a woman in her thirties or forties with non-small cell lung cancer. The sample was lung tumor tissue. The CDR3 here is CATSDSYLASAQYNEQFF. DNA for the CDR3: TGTGCCACCAGTGATTCTTACTTAGCGTCGGCACAATACAATGAGCAGTTCTTC.